The 20 T cell receptor beta chains below come from one sample, sequenced in a study of shared clonotypes between healthy human individuals. The method was immunoSEQ multiplex PCR; TCRdb's version includes in-frame clones alone and lacks a portion of them. This table has fewer than 600,000 clones, roughly 78% appearing once. The sample was PBMCs. Receptors were obtained from a woman aged 40 to 50 in good health. Some clones in this sample may be carry-over from other donors' samples.

This chain connects TRBV7-2 to TRBJ2-1, with TRBD2 as a possible D gene (6 bases). V was clipped by 5 bases and J by 6 bases, with 14 bases between them. The CDR3 has 14 amino acids. Germline CDR1 and CDR2: SGHTA and FQGNSA. The CDR3 sequence: CASSPTSSFNEQFF. CDR3 bases: TGTGCCAGCAGCCCGACTAGTAGCTTCAATGAGCAGTTCTTC.

The CDR3 DNA sequence: TGTGCCAGCAGTCCCTCGTCCGGGACAGGTTATGGCTACACCTTC. This gives the protein CASSPSSGTGYGYTF. The chain joins TRBV28 to TRBJ1-2; 8 nucleotides line up with TRBD1. The ends lost 5 bases at V and 5 bases at J; junction bases unmatched: 10. CDR3 length equals 15 residues. The germline V gene encodes CDR1 MDHEN and CDR2 SYDVKM.

In regard to this clone: At one of its ends the junction is not consistent with the germline gene, which may arise from a read error. The rearrangement links TRBV10-3 to TRBJ2-5, with a tentative D call TRBD1 (6 bases). The CDR3 is 11 amino acids. Germline loops: CDR1 ENHRY, CDR2 SYGVKD. Written as DNA, the CDR3 is TGTGCCATCAGTGATCTAGACAGGTGGGACTTC. Translating gives CAISDLDRWDF.

CDR3 loop: CASSQEGGPDTGELFF. The CDR3 DNA sequence: TGCGCCAGCAGCCAAGAGGGAGGGCCGGACACCGGGGAGCTGTTTTTT. The genes are TRBV4-3 and TRBJ2-2; the match to TRBD2 covers 7 bases. The CDR3 totals 16 residues. Germline lookup yields CDR1 LGHNA and CDR2 YSLEER. V lost 0 bases to trimming and J lost 3 bases; unmatched junction nucleotides: 4.

This chain connects TRBV13 to TRBJ2-7, with 12 bases matching TRBD2. J lost 1 base, V lost 4 bases, and 8 bases had no gene match. The length of the CDR3 is 17 residues. Germline V gene data show CDR1 as PRHDT and CDR2 as FYEKMQ (reference sequence). The CDR3 DNA reads TGTGCCAGCAGCTCAACAGCGACTAGCGGGAGTTCCTACGAGCAGTACTTC. This encodes CASSSTATSGSSYEQYF.

The rearrangement joins TRBV2 to TRBJ1-5; possibly TRBD1 for D (6 bases). Germline assignment: CDR1 SNHLY and CDR2 FYNNEI. This CDR3 has 13 amino acids. Trimming pared 8 bases from V and 0 bases from J, leaving 8 bases between. As DNA, the CDR3 is TGTGCCAGCGAACAGGGTAGCAATCAGCCCCAGCATTTT. Amino acid sequence: CASEQGSNQPQHF.

The chain has TRBV29-1 and TRBJ2-5; 11 bases agree with TRBD2. The junction had 12 bases not matched to a gene; V was cut back by 4 bases and J by 2 bases. In germline, CDR1 is SQVTM, CDR2 ANQGSEA. This CDR3 region has 17 residues. The CDR3 DNA follows: TGCAGCGTTGGGGGACTAGCGGCCTCCGGAGGGCAAGAGACCCAGTACTTC. Protein: CSVGGLAASGGQETQYF.

This clone was seen a handful of times. The chain recombines TRBV27 with TRBJ2-2; 10 bases are shared with TRBD2. The germline CDR1 and CDR2 sequences are MNHEY and SMNVEV (reference sequence). Germline trimming cut 6 bases from V and 6 bases from J; bases unmatched to any gene: 10. This CDR3 contains 16 residues. For the CDR3, the DNA is TGTGCCAGCAGCCTACGGACGAGCGGGGGGGCCGGGGAGCTGTTTTTT. Amino acid sequence: CASSLRTSGGAGELFF.

Remarks on this clone: Germline and junction disagree at one end, which may indicate a read error. The rearrangement uses TRBV6-6 and TRBJ2-1; D is uncertain. CDR3 size: 12 residues. Per the germline V gene, CDR1 is MNHNY and CDR2 is SVGAGI (reference sequence). The CDR3 bases are TGTGCCAGCAGTTACCCGGACGGCCAAGAGCTCTTC. Amino acid sequence: CASSYPDGQELF.

Remarks on this clone: The identical CDR3 is also encoded by other nucleotide sequences in the sample. This chain uses TRBV30 with TRBJ2-7; D is unclear. The length of the CDR3 is 11 residues. V lost 2 bases and J lost 2, with 4 bases in between. In germline, CDR1 is GTSNPN, CDR2 SVGIG (reference sequence). This CDR3 reads CAWSTAYEQYF. The CDR3 region has the DNA TGTGCCTGGAGTACAGCCTACGAGCAGTACTTC.

The V gene is TRBV7-9, the J gene TRBJ1-3; TRBD1 aligns across 9 bases. The germline V gene has CDR1 SEHNR and CDR2 FQNEAQ (reference sequence). V dropped 5 bases and J dropped 3; count of bases not matched to a gene: 5. The CDR3 has 15 residues. CDR3 sequence: CASSPTGGGGNTIYF. The CDR3, as DNA: TGTGCCAGCAGCCCCACAGGGGGCGGTGGAAACACCATATATTTT.

This clone was recorded a few times. The chain employs TRBV28 and TRBJ2-2; a possible D gene is TRBD1 (6 bases). With 5 bases removed from V and 6 bases from J, the gap between germline ends came to 16 bases. The CDR3 runs 15 residues. Germline values: CDR1 MDHEN, CDR2 SYDVKM. CDR3 nucleotides: TGTGCCAGCAGTCGGATCCGGGACACCGCCGGGGAGCTGTTTTTT. Protein product: CASSRIRDTAGELFF.

This clone has only a few counts. This sequence joins TRBV7-9 and TRBJ2-5; D may correspond to TRBD1 or TRBD2 (6 bases each). Per germline, CDR1 SEHNR and CDR2 FQNEAQ (reference sequence). Trimming took 1 base from V and 4 from J, leaving 13 bases between them. The CDR3 totals 15 residues. The CDR3 protein is CASSLGPGAGETQYF. The CDR3 DNA follows: TGTGCCAGCAGCTTAGGCCCGGGGGCCGGAGAGACCCAGTACTTC.

The chain has TRBV4-2 and TRBJ2-3; TRBD2 aligns across 8 bases. This CDR3 contains 17 residues. Looked up from germline, CDR1 is LGHNA and CDR2 is YNFKEQ. J was trimmed by 3 bases and V by 3 bases; bases with no gene match: 11. The CDR3 here is CASSHTTGGPGTDTQYF. CDR3 nucleotide sequence: TGTGCCAGCAGCCACACAACGGGAGGGCCGGGAACAGATACGCAGTATTTT.

The rearrangement joins TRBV14 to TRBJ2-7, with 8 bases aligning to TRBD1. The CDR3 consists of 17 residues. The germline V gene encodes CDR1 SGHDN and CDR2 FVKESK. V trimming: 4 bases; J trimming: 2 bases; junction bases outside the gene matches: 13. CDR3 nucleotides: TGTGCCAGCAGCCCATACCACGGACAGGGAACGGCCTACGAGCAGTACTTC. Translated: CASSPYHGQGTAYEQYF.

This clone was detected only a few times. V gene TRBV27 combines with J gene TRBJ2-1; D might be TRBD1 (5 bases). The germline gives CDR1 MNHEY, CDR2 SMNVEV (reference sequence). V was shortened by 3 bases and J by 0 bases, with 9 bases between the two germline ends. This CDR3 contains 15 residues. The chain's CDR3 is CASSLSGYSYNEQFF. The CDR3 DNA follows: TGTGCCAGCAGTTTGTCAGGGTACTCCTACAATGAGCAGTTCTTC.

The J gene is TRBJ1-1, the V gene TRBV5-1, with D unclear. Germline V lookup: CDR1 SGHRS, CDR2 YFSETQ. There are 16 residues in the CDR3. V dropped 0 bases and J dropped 1 base, with 13 bases sitting between them. CDR3 region: CASSLAMGGPNTEAFF. CDR3 DNA: TGCGCCAGCAGCTTGGCGATGGGTGGGCCGAACACTGAAGCTTTCTTT.

The chain has TRBV7-3 and TRBJ1-1; D unclear. The CDR3 spans 13 residues. V was shortened by 4 bases and J by 2 bases, with 8 bases between the two germline ends. The germline V gene encodes CDR1 SGHTA and CDR2 FQGTGA. CDR3 in amino acids: CASSYDGNTEAFF. The CDR3 nucleotides are TGTGCCAGCAGCTACGACGGAAACACTGAAGCTTTCTTT.

DNA of the CDR3: TGTGCCAGTCGGGGACAGGGAGGTACTGAAGCTTTCTTT. Translation gives CASRGQGGTEAFF. This chain connects TRBV2 to TRBJ1-1, with 9 bases lining up with TRBD1. With 9 bases clipped from V and 5 bases from J, the junction kept 7 bases outside the gene matches. Germline V gene sequence: CDR1 SNHLY, CDR2 FYNNEI. CDR3 length: 13 amino acids.

J is TRBJ2-7 and V is TRBV25-1, with 8 positions matching TRBD2. The CDR3 consists of 13 residues. Germline assignment: CDR1 MGHDK and CDR2 SYGVNS. The V gene end was trimmed by 2 bases and the J gene end by 3 bases; junction bases not matched to a gene: 0. Here the CDR3 reads CASSEAGGYEQYF. CDR3 bases: TGTGCCAGCAGTGAAGCGGGAGGCTACGAGCAGTACTTC.